This entry lists 5 T cell receptor beta chains sequenced from one sample in a study of blood T cell repertoires in COVID-19. Assay used: immunoSEQ multiplex PCR; TCRdb lists only in-frame clones, some missing. The sample contains under 45,000 clones, around four fifths of which appear only once. The sequencing sample was made of peripheral blood. These receptors all come from a woman older than 75 with active or convalescent COVID-19.

The chain is built from TRBV10-3 and TRBJ2-7; TRBD2 matches at 7 bases. CDR3 size: 15 residues. Germline CDR1 reads ENHRY; CDR2 reads SYGVKD. The trim removed 3 bases at V and 1 base at J, leaving 6 bases unmatched. The CDR3 DNA reads as TGTGCCATCAGTGATTTGTCTAGCGGATCCTACGAGCAGTACTTC. This translates into CAISDLSSGSYEQYF.

The V gene is TRBV28, the J gene TRBJ1-2; 10 nucleotides line up with TRBD1. With 4 bases clipped from V and 4 bases from J, the junction kept 3 bases outside the gene matches. The CDR3 consists of 14 residues. Germline loops: CDR1 MDHEN, CDR2 SYDVKM. DNA of the CDR3: TGTGCCAGCAGTTCCGGGACAGGGGTCTATGGCTACACCTTC. It encodes CASSSGTGVYGYTF.

J is TRBJ2-7 and V is TRBV30; no clear D. The CDR3 covers 11 residues. V gave up 2 bases and J gave up 4 bases, with 6 bases separating them. CDR1 and CDR2 (germline): GTSNPN, SVGIG (reference sequence). The CDR3 nucleotides read TGTGCCTGGAGTCAAGAGTACGAGCAGTACTTC. Translated: CAWSQEYEQYF.

As DNA, the CDR3 is TGTGCCAGCTCAGCCACCACAGGGACGTCTAATGAAAAACTGTTTTTT. This gives the protein CASSATTGTSNEKLFF. The V gene is TRBV18, the J gene TRBJ1-4; possible D gene TRBD1, 6 bases. Germline-derived CDR1 and CDR2 are KGHSH and LQKENI. Trimming cost V 5 bases and J 3 bases, with 16 bases left between them. The CDR3 sequence is 16 residues long.

The V gene is TRBV4-2, the J gene TRBJ2-1, with D possibly TRBD1 on 6 matching bases. The CDR3 runs to 18 residues. Germline loops: CDR1 LGHNA, CDR2 YNFKEQ. Trimming took off 0 bases at V and 5 bases at J, with 20 bases between the two ends. CDR3 in amino acids: CASSQDFFGTRENNEQFF. DNA for the CDR3: TGTGCCAGCAGCCAAGATTTTTTCGGGACAAGGGAAAACAATGAGCAGTTCTTC.